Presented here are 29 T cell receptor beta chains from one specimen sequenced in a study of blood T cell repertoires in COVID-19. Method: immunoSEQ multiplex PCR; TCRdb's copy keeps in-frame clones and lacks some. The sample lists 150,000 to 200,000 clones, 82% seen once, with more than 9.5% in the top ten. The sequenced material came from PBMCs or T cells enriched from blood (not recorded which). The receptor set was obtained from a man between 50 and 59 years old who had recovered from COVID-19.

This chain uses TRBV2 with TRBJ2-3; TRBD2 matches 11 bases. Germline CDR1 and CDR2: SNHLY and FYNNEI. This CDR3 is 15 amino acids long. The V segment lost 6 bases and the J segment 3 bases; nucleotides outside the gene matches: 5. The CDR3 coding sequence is TGTGCCAGCAGGGGTGGGACTAGCGGAACAGATACGCAGTATTTT. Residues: CASRGGTSGTDTQYF.

Written as DNA, the CDR3 is TGTGCCAGCAGCCGTGCAGTAGATACGCAGTATTTT. Its protein is CASSRAVDTQYF. The chain employs TRBV5-8 and TRBJ2-3; D gene unclear. The germline V and J ends were trimmed by 4 bases and 5 bases, with 8 bases remaining between them. The CDR3 totals 12 residues. Germline assignment: CDR1 SGHTS and CDR2 YDEGEE. The full variable domain, in which reference TRBV5-8 and TRBJ2-3 provide the parts outside the CDR3, is EAGVTQSPTHLIKTRGQQATLRCSPISGHTSVYWYQQALGLGLQFLLWYDEGEERNRGNFPPRFSGRQFPNYSSELNVNALELEDSALYLCASSRAVDTQYFGPGTRLTVL.

The CDR3 region has the DNA TGTGCCACCAGTGATCCCGGACAGGGTCTAAAGGGCGAGCAGTACTTC. This translates into CATSDPGQGLKGEQYF. V gene TRBV24-1 combines with J gene TRBJ2-7, with 8 bases identical to TRBD1. Germline V gene data show CDR1 as KGHDR and CDR2 as SFDVKD. V was clipped by 3 bases and J by 6 bases; unmatched bases: 12. The CDR3 sequence is 16 residues long.

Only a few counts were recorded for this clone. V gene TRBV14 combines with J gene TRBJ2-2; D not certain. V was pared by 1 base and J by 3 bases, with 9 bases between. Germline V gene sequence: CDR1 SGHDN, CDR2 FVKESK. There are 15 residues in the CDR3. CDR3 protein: CASSQVSLYTGELFF. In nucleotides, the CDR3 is TGTGCCAGCAGCCAAGTTTCCCTGTACACCGGGGAGCTGTTTTTT.

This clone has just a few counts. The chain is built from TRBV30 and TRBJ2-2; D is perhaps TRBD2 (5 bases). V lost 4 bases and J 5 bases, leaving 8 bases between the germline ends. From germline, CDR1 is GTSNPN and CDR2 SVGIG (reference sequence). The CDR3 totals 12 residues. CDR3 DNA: TGTGCCTGGAAATGGAGGACCGGGGAGCTGTTTTTT. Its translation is CAWKWRTGELFF.

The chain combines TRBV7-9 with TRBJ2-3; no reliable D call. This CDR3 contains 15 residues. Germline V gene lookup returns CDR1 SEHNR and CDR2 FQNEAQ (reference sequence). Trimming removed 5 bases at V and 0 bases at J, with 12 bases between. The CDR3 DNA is TGTGCCAGCAGCGCTGCCGGGTCCAGCACAGATACGCAGTATTTT. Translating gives CASSAAGSSTDTQYF.

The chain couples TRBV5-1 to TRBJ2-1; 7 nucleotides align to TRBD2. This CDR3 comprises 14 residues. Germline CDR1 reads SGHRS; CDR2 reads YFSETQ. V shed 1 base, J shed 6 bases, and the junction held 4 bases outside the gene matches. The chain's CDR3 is CASSLRGVGNEQFF. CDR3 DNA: TGCGCCAGCAGCTTGCGGGGGGTCGGCAATGAGCAGTTCTTC.

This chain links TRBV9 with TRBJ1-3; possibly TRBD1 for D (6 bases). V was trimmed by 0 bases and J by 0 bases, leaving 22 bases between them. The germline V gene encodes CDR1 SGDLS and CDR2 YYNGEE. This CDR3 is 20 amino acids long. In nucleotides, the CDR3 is TGTGCCAGCAGCGTAGCTTATATCTTCAGGGGTGATTTCTCTGGAAACACCATATATTTT. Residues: CASSVAYIFRGDFSGNTIYF.

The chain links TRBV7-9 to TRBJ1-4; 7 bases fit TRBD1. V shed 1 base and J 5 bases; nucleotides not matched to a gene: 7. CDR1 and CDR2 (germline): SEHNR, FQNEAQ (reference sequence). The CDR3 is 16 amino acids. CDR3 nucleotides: TGTGCCAGCAGCTTAGTCGTCGGGACAGCAAATGAAAAACTGTTTTTT. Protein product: CASSLVVGTANEKLFF.

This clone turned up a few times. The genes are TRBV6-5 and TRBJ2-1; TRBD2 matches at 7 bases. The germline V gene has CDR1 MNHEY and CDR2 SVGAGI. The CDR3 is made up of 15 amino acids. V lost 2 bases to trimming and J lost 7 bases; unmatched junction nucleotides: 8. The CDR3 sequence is CASSYEGRGRNEQFF. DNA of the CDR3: TGTGCCAGCAGTTACGAGGGGAGGGGAAGAAATGAGCAGTTCTTC.

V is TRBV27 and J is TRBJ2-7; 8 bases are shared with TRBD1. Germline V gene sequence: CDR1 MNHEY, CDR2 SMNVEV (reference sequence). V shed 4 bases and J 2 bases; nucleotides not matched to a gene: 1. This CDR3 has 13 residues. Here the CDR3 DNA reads TGTGCCAGCAGTTCGACAGGGGCCTACGAGCAGTACTTC. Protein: CASSSTGAYEQYF.

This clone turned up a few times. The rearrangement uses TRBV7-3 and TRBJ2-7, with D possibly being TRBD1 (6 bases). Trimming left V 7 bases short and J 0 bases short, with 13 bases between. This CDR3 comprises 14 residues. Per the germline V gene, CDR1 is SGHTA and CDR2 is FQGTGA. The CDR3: CASKVGTSSYEQYF. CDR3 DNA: TGTGCCAGCAAGGTCGGGACATCCTCCTACGAGCAGTACTTC.

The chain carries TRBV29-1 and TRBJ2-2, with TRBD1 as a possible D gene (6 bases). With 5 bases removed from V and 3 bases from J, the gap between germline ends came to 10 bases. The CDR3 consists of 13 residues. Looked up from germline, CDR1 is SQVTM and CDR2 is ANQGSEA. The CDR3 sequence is CSVQGWDTGELFF. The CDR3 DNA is TGCAGCGTTCAGGGGTGGGACACCGGGGAGCTGTTTTTT.

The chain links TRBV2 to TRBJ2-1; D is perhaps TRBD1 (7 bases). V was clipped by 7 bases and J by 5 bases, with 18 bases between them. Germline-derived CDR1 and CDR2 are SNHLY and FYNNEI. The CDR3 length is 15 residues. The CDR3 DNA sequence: TGTGCCAGCATGCGGGAACAGGGGCCTAACAATGAGCAGTTCTTC. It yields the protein CASMREQGPNNEQFF.

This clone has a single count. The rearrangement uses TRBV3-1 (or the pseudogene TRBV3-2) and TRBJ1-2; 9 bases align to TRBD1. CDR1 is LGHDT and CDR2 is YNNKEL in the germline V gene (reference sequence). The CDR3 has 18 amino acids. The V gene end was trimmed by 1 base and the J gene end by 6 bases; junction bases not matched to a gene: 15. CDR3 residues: CASSQVSGTGKRVNGYTF. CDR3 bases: TGTGCCAGCAGCCAAGTATCGGGGACAGGGAAAAGGGTAAATGGCTACACCTTC.

CDR3 nucleotide sequence: TGTGCCAGTAGGGATAGCGGGAGGAGTTACAATGAGCAGTTCTTC. The encoded protein is CASRDSGRSYNEQFF. The chain has TRBV19 and TRBJ2-1, with 10 bases fitting TRBD2. The V gene end was trimmed by 6 bases and the J gene end by 4 bases; junction bases not matched to a gene: 6. CDR1 and CDR2 (germline): LNHDA, SQIVND (reference sequence). This CDR3 spans 15 amino acids.

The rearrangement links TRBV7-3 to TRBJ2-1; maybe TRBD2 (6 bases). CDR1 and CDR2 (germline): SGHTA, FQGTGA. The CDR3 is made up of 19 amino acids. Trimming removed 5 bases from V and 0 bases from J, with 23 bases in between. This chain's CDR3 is CASSLGGVGQDDSYNEQFF. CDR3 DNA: TGTGCCAGCAGCCTCGGCGGGGTTGGGCAGGACGACTCCTACAATGAGCAGTTCTTC.

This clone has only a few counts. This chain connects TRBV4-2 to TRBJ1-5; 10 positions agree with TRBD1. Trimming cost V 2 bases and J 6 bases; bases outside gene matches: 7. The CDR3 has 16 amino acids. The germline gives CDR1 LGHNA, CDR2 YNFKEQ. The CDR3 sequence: CASSQILDRGGQPQHF. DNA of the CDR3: TGTGCCAGCAGCCAAATCCTGGACAGGGGGGGTCAGCCCCAGCATTTT.

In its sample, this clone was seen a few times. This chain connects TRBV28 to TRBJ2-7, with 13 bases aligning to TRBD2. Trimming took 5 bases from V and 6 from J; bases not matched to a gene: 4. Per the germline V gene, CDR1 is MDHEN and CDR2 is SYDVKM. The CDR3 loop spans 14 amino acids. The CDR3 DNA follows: TGTGCCAGCAGTCCAGGACTAGCGGGAGCCGAGCAGTACTTC. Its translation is CASSPGLAGAEQYF.

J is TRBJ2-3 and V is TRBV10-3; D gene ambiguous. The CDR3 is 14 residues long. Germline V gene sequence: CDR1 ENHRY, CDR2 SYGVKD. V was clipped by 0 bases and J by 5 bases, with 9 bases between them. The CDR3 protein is CAISESLVEDTQYF. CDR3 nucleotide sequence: TGTGCCATCAGTGAGTCTCTAGTCGAAGATACGCAGTATTTT.

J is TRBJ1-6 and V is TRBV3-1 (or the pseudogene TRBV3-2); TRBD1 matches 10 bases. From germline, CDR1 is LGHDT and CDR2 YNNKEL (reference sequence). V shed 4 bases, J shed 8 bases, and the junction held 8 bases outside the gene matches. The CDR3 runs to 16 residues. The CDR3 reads CASSPGLGQGYSPLHF. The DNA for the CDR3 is TGTGCCAGCAGCCCCGGCCTGGGACAGGGGTATTCACCCCTCCACTTT.

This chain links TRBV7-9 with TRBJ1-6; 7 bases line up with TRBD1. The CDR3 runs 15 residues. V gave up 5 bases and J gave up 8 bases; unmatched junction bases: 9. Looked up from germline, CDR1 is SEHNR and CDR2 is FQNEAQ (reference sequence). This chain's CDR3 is CASSAGQLPYSPLHF. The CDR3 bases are TGTGCCAGCAGCGCGGGACAGCTACCTTATTCACCCCTCCACTTT.

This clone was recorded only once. This chain's CDR3 is CASSQEGLLYNEQFF. The CDR3 DNA is TGCGCCAGCAGCCAAGAGGGACTACTTTACAATGAGCAGTTCTTC. The chain uses TRBV4-1 and TRBJ2-1; 7 positions match TRBD2. The CDR3 has 15 amino acids. Per the germline V gene, CDR1 is MGHRA and CDR2 is YSYEKL. Losses at the gene ends were 0 bases for V and 4 bases for J; bases not matched to a gene: 3.

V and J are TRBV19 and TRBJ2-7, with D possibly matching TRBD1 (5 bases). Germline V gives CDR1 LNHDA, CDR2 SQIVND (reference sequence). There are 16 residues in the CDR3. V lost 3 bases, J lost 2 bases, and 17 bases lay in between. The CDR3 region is CASSIGALSGTYEQYF. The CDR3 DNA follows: TGTGCCAGTAGTATTGGTGCCTTGTCAGGGACCTACGAGCAGTACTTC.

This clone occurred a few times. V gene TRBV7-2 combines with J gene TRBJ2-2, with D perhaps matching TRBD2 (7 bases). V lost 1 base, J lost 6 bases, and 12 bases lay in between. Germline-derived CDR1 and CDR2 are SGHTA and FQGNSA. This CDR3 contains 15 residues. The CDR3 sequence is CASSLERGGSGELFF. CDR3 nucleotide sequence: TGTGCCAGCAGCTTAGAAAGGGGGGGCTCCGGGGAGCTGTTTTTT.

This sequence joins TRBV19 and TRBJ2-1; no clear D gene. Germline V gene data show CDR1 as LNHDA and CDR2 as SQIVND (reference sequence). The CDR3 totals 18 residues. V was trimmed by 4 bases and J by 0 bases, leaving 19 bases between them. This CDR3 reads CASSSHFVLQDSYNEQFF. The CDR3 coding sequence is TGTGCCAGTAGTAGCCATTTTGTACTCCAAGACTCCTACAATGAGCAGTTCTTC. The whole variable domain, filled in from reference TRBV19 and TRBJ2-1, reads DGGITQSPKYLFRKEGQNVTLSCEQNLNHDAMYWYRQDPGQGLRLIYYSQIVNDFQKGDIAEGYSVSREKKESFPLTVTSAQKNPTAFYLCASSSHFVLQDSYNEQFFGPGTRLTVL.

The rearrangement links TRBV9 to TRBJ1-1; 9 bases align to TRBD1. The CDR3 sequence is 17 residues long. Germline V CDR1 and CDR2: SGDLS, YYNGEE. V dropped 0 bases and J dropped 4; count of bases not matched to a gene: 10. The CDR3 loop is CASSVGALQGAFTEAFF. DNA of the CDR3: TGTGCCAGCAGCGTAGGGGCCCTACAGGGGGCTTTCACTGAAGCTTTCTTT.

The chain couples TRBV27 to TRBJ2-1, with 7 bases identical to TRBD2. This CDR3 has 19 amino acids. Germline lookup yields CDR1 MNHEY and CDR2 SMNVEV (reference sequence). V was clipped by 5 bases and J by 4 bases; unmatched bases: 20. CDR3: CASSHALRAGPPGYNEQFF. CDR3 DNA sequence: TGTGCCAGCAGTCACGCCTTACGAGCGGGACCCCCCGGGTACAATGAGCAGTTCTTC.

The CDR3 is CASSYGLRANGELFF. In DNA form, the CDR3 reads TGTGCCAGCAGTTACGGCCTCAGGGCTAACGGGGAGCTGTTTTTT. This chain joins TRBV6-2 or TRBV6-3 and TRBJ2-2, with D maybe TRBD1 (5 bases). The germline gives CDR1 MNHEY, CDR2 SVGEGT. The CDR3 consists of 15 residues. Trimming stripped 2 bases from V and 7 bases from J, with 14 bases between.